This TCR beta chain was retrieved from a study of beta chain features in type 1 diabetes. Study results and limitations: Shortening that was moderate but significant affected the TCRB CDR3s of Type 1 diabetes patients in all four CD4+ subsets. Naive, central memory and Treg TCRB repertoires appeared more alike in patients than in healthy donors.

There are a few counts of this clone. Antigen specificity is unknown. Reverse transcription of all isolated RNA meant that expressed TCRB transcripts were sequenced. Method: immunoSEQ multiplex PCR; TCRdb's copy keeps in-frame clones and lacks some. The sample lists approximately 250,000 clones; around 15% were seen once. The receptor was isolated from a man younger than 45 with type 1 diabetes. Sequencing was carried out using naive CD4+ T cells from blood.

The CDR3 loop reads CASRPPGLANNEQFF. CDR3 in DNA: TGTGCCAGCAGACCGCCGGGACTAGCGAACAATGAGCAGTTCTTC. The chain combines TRBV28 with TRBJ2-1; 10 nucleotides match TRBD2. V was clipped by 6 bases and J by 5 bases; unmatched bases: 7. This CDR3 is built from 15 residues. The germline CDR1 and CDR2 sequences are MDHEN and SYDVKM.